This T cell receptor beta chain appears in the sequencing data of a study of blood T cell repertoires in COVID-19. About the research overall: Whether acute or convalescent, the COVID-19 samples came from the United States, Italy and Spain. The analysed material was cDNA or gDNA that came from T cells, B-cell-depleted T cells, or PBMCs.

The CDR3 spans 16 residues. Trimming removed 0 bases from V and 4 bases from J; junction bases left unmatched: 10. Looked up from germline, CDR1 is SGHRS and CDR2 is YFSETQ. In the authors' workflow: By means of reference gene primer amplification, nucleated cell counts were estimated. The method was immunoSEQ multiplex PCR; TCRdb's version includes in-frame clones alone and lacks a portion of them. The V and J calls and the clone size are those of that table, but D and trimming were determined from the DNA. The sample has around 440,000 clones; around 89% are singletons. Input material: peripheral blood. This sequence originates from a woman between 50 and 59 years old with COVID-19, enrolled during active disease. This chain joins TRBV5-1 and TRBJ2-7; TRBD2 matches at 7 bases. CDR3 nucleotide sequence: TGCGCCAGCAGCTTGGGGGTTGTGGCGGGGGATTACGAGCAGTACTTC. It specifies CASSLGVVAGDYEQYF.